The 8 T cell receptor beta chains reported below all come from one sample, sequenced in a study of metastatic and nonmetastatic thyroid tumors. TCRdb re-called the PCR reads with MiXCR. The profile shows about 40,000 clones, over 10% of them singletons. Thyroid surgery was preceded by no treatment in any patient. The sequenced material came from blood. The source of these receptors is a female donor with papillary thyroid cancer or a benign thyroid nodule (not recorded which). Some clones in this sample may be carry-over from other donors' samples.

This clone has a count of ten or more. This chain uses TRBV6-2 or TRBV6-3 with TRBJ1-1, with D perhaps TRBD1 (5 bases). The germline V gene has CDR1 MNHEY and CDR2 SVGEGT. With 6 bases removed from V and 1 base from J, the gap between germline ends came to 18 bases. The CDR3 length is 16 residues. For the CDR3, the DNA is TGTGCCAGCAGCCGACGATTAGGGACGGGGAACACTGAAGCTTTCTTT. It translates to CASSRRLGTGNTEAFF.

This chain connects TRBV20-1 to TRBJ2-1; 10 positions match TRBD2. The CDR3 extends over 19 amino acids. The V gene's germline CDR1 is DFQATT and CDR2 SNEGSKA (reference sequence). The V segment lost 0 bases and the J segment 3 bases; nucleotides outside the gene matches: 14. This chain's CDR3 is CSARDHPRVLAGSYNEQFF. The CDR3 DNA reads TGCAGTGCTAGAGATCACCCTAGGGTACTAGCGGGAAGCTACAATGAGCAGTTCTTC.

This clone was counted once. This chain connects TRBV30 to TRBJ1-1, with D possibly TRBD1 on 5 matching bases. Per the germline V gene, CDR1 is GTSNPN and CDR2 is SVGIG (reference sequence). The CDR3 is 13 amino acids. The ends were cut back, 4 bases at V and 4 bases at J, with 13 bases in the middle. CDR3 bases: TGTGCCTGGATAATTGGGGGATTCACTGAAGCTTTCTTT. Amino acid sequence: CAWIIGGFTEAFF.

Worth noting for this clone: A junction boundary mismatches the germline segment, possibly from a read error. The chain combines TRBV2 with TRBJ2-7; TRBD2 might be the D (5 bases). The CDR3 is 16 amino acids. Per the germline V gene, CDR1 is SNHLY and CDR2 is FYNNEI. The CDR3 is CVSGDLDLTSSYEQYF. In DNA form, the CDR3 reads TGTGTCAGCGGAGACCTGGACTTAACCAGCTCCTACGAGCAGTACTTC.

This clone was found many times. CDR3: CAWSPPGADQYF. The CDR3 coding sequence is TGTGCCTGGAGTCCCCCAGGGGCCGACCAGTACTTC. The chain links TRBV30 to TRBJ2-5; the D gene is possibly TRBD1 (6 bases). V lost 2 bases and J lost 10, with 14 bases in between. The length of the CDR3 is 12 residues. Germline V CDR1 and CDR2: GTSNPN, SVGIG (reference sequence). Looking up the rest from reference TRBV30 and TRBJ2-5 gives the full variable domain: SQTIHQWPATLVQPVGSPLSLECTVEGTSNPNLYWYRQAAGRGLQLLFYSVGIGQISSEVPQNLSASRPQDRQFILSSKKLLLSDSGFYLCAWSPPGADQYFGPGTRLLVL.

Concerning this clone: The junction and the germline gene differ at one end; a read error may be behind it. V gene TRBV20-1 combines with J gene TRBJ1-2, with 9 bases lining up with TRBD1. Germline V gene sequence: CDR1 DFQATT, CDR2 SNEGSKA (reference sequence). CDR3 length: 11 amino acids. The CDR3 reads CSYGTGRGYTF. CDR3 DNA sequence: TGCAGTTACGGGACAGGGCGTGGCTACACATTC.

This clone has at least ten counts. This CDR3 is also generated by other DNA sequences in the sample. The V gene is TRBV11-2, the J gene TRBJ1-1; TRBD1 matches 7 bases. There are 14 residues in the CDR3. CDR1 is SGHAT, CDR2 FQNNGV, per germline. With V trimmed by 3 bases and J by 1 base, 2 bases remained unmatched. The CDR3 bases are TGTGCCAGCAGCTTGAGACAGGGGAACACTGAAGCTTTCTTT. Its translation: CASSLRQGNTEAFF.

V usage is TRBV20-1 and J usage is TRBJ1-2; 7 positions match TRBD1. The V gene end was trimmed by 1 base and the J gene end by 6 bases; junction bases not matched to a gene: 8. Germline CDR1 reads DFQATT; CDR2 reads SNEGSKA (reference sequence). The CDR3 runs 14 residues. As DNA, the CDR3 is TGCAGTGCTAGAGTTCGGTACAGGGGAGATGGCTACACCTTC. As protein: CSARVRYRGDGYTF.